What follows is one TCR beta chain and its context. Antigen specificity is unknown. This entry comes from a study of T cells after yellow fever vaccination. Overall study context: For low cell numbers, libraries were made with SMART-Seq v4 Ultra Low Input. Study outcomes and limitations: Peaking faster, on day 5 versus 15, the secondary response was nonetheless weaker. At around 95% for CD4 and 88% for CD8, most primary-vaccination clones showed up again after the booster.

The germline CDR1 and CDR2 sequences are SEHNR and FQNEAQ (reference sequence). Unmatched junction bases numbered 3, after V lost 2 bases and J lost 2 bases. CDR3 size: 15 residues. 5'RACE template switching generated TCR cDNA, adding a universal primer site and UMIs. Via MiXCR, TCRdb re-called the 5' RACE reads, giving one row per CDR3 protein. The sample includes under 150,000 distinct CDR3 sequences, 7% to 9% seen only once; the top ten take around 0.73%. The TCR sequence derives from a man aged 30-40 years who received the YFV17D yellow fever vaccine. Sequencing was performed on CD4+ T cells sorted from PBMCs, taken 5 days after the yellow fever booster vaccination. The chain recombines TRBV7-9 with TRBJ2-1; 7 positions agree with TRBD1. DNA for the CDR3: TGTGCCAGCAGCTTATCAACAGGGGCCTACAATGAGCAGTTCTTC. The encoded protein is CASSLSTGAYNEQFF.